The 20 T cell receptor beta chains reported below all come from one sample, sequenced in a study of cytomegalovirus exposure and HLA in healthy donors. The PCR used 60 Vbeta and 13 Jbeta primers. The assay was immunoSEQ multiplex PCR, and TCRdb's table has in-frame clones only and misses some. This table has roughly 110,000 clones, about 77% appearing once. The material sequenced was PBMCs. The receptors derive from a woman aged 25 to 39 in good health and CMV-seropositive.

Only a few counts were recorded for this clone. This chain joins TRBV7-8 and TRBJ2-7; D is perhaps TRBD1 (5 bases). The CDR3 runs to 11 residues. CDR1 is SGHVS and CDR2 is FQNEAQ in the germline V gene. Trimming cost V 7 bases and J 5 bases, with 9 bases left between them. CDR3 amino acids: CASKGLDEQYF. The DNA for the CDR3 is TGTGCCAGCAAGGGGCTGGACGAGCAGTACTTC.

This clone was found a few times. The J gene is TRBJ1-5, the V gene TRBV5-1; no clear D. Trimming left V 0 bases short and J 5 bases short, with 12 bases between. Germline assignment: CDR1 SGHRS and CDR2 YFSETQ. The CDR3 loop spans 15 amino acids. CDR3 nucleotides: TGCGCCAGCAGCTTGGAGGGCGGGGAGCATCAGCCCCAGCATTTT. Translation gives CASSLEGGEHQPQHF.

In this sample, this clone turned up a few times. The chain links TRBV19 to TRBJ2-3; the D gene is possibly TRBD2 (6 bases). Germline lookup yields CDR1 LNHDA and CDR2 SQIVND (reference sequence). There are 13 residues in the CDR3. The V end lost 6 bases, the J end lost 2 bases, and 9 bases lay between the germline ends. The CDR3 reads CASRDYPTDTQYF. CDR3 nucleotide sequence: TGTGCCAGTAGGGACTATCCCACAGATACGCAGTATTTT.

This clone was observed a handful of times. This chain links TRBV4-1 with TRBJ1-2; 9 bases map to TRBD1. J lost 2 bases, V lost 6 bases, and 7 bases had no gene match. Germline CDR1 reads MGHRA; CDR2 reads YSYEKL. The CDR3 length is 15 residues. The CDR3 coding sequence is TGCGCCAGCAGATATCCGGGACAGGGAAACTATGGCTACACCTTC. This translates into CASRYPGQGNYGYTF.

The chain joins TRBV19 to TRBJ1-2, with 7 bases fitting TRBD1. The CDR3 has 15 residues. Trimming cost V 5 bases and J 1 base; bases outside gene matches: 7. The germline gives CDR1 LNHDA, CDR2 SQIVND (reference sequence). The CDR3 DNA sequence: TGTGCCAGTAGTCCCGGGGACAGTAATAACTATGGCTACACCTTC. Protein product: CASSPGDSNNYGYTF.

This chain uses TRBV4-1 with TRBJ1-4, with D perhaps matching TRBD1 (5 bases). Germline assignment: CDR1 MGHRA and CDR2 YSYEKL. CDR3 length: 16 amino acids. V lost 1 base and J 6 bases, leaving 15 bases between the germline ends. In nucleotides, the CDR3 is TGCGCCAGCAGCCAAGTGCCGGGGGGGAAGGATGAAAAACTGTTTTTT. Translation: CASSQVPGGKDEKLFF.

The V and J genes are TRBV11-3 and TRBJ1-1; D uncertain. The CDR3 runs to 13 residues. Germline-derived CDR1 and CDR2 are SGHNT and YENEEA. Trimming removed 0 bases at V and 8 bases at J, with 10 bases between. For the CDR3, the DNA is TGTGCCAGCAGCTTAGAGACCGGGAACGAAGCTTTCTTT. Translating it yields CASSLETGNEAFF.

This clone showed up just once. The DNA for the CDR3 is TGTGCCAGCAGCTCCTACCCAGGACAGAACACTGAAGCTTTCTTT. This gives the protein CASSSYPGQNTEAFF. The J gene is TRBJ1-1, the V gene TRBV5-6; perhaps TRBD1 as D (5 bases). The CDR3 length is 15 residues. Germline V gene lookup returns CDR1 SGHDT and CDR2 YYEEEE. Trimming took 3 bases from V and 1 from J, leaving 13 bases between them.

The V call is TRBV7-9, the J call TRBJ1-3; 7 nucleotides agree with TRBD1. Germline CDR1 and CDR2: SEHNR and FQNEAQ (reference sequence). The ends lost 4 bases at V and 1 base at J; junction bases unmatched: 4. This CDR3 comprises 15 residues. CDR3 protein: CASSSDRMSGNTIYF. CDR3 in DNA: TGTGCCAGCAGCTCGGACAGGATGTCTGGAAACACCATATATTTT.

The chain links TRBV6-1 to TRBJ1-2; 7 bases match TRBD1. Germline V gene lookup returns CDR1 MNHNS and CDR2 SASEGT. There are 14 residues in the CDR3. Unmatched junction bases numbered 8, after V lost 7 bases and J lost 3 bases. As DNA, the CDR3 is TGTGCCAGCATCTATTACAGGGGAGACTATGGCTACACCTTC. This encodes CASIYYRGDYGYTF.

The rearrangement uses TRBV29-1 and TRBJ2-1, with 11 nucleotides matching TRBD2. V lost 6 bases and J lost 8; bases outside the gene matches: 12. Looked up from germline, CDR1 is SQVTM and CDR2 is ANQGSEA. The CDR3 is 15 amino acids. In nucleotides, the CDR3 is TGCAGCGTCTCCCTAACTAGCGGGAGTTTGGATGAGCAGTTCTTC. As protein: CSVSLTSGSLDEQFF.

This clone occurred a few times. The chain is built from TRBV14 and TRBJ2-7, with 7 nucleotides matching TRBD1. Germline V gene data show CDR1 as SGHDN and CDR2 as FVKESK. The CDR3 is made up of 14 amino acids. V shed 2 bases and J 2 bases; nucleotides not matched to a gene: 3. CDR3 amino acids: CASSQRDRAYEQYF. For the CDR3, the DNA is TGTGCCAGCAGCCAAAGGGACAGAGCCTACGAGCAGTACTTC.

This clone appeared a few times. The V call is TRBV6-1, the J call TRBJ1-3; TRBD1 is a possible D gene (5 bases). Germline V gene data show CDR1 as MNHNS and CDR2 as SASEGT. Deletions cut 8 bases from V and 3 bases from J, with 17 bases between. The CDR3 spans 15 residues. The CDR3 region is CASYRSHQGGNTIYF. For the CDR3, the DNA is TGTGCCAGCTATCGATCCCACCAGGGTGGAAACACCATATATTTT.

The rearrangement links TRBV2 to TRBJ1-5, with D possibly TRBD1 on 5 matching bases. This CDR3 comprises 13 residues. Germline-derived CDR1 and CDR2 are SNHLY and FYNNEI. Between the trimmed V and J ends, which lost 11 bases and 5 bases, there was a span of 16 bases. DNA for the CDR3: TGTGCCGGGGGACGGGAGCGAGATCAGCCCCAGCATTTT. Its translation: CAGGRERDQPQHF.

This clone has a handful of counts. V and J are TRBV5-1 and TRBJ2-6, with no clear D. The germline gives CDR1 SGHRS, CDR2 YFSETQ. Trimming shortened V by 5 bases and J by 0 bases, and 6 bases separated the two germline ends. This CDR3 comprises 14 residues. CDR3 DNA: TGCGCCAGCAGTGAGAGCTCTGGGGCCAACGTCCTGACTTTC. Translated, it gives CASSESSGANVLTF.

This clone has ten or more counts. The chain combines TRBV5-1 with TRBJ2-6, with D possibly being TRBD2 (6 bases). Trimming cost V 3 bases and J 3 bases, with 13 bases left between them. CDR1 is SGHRS and CDR2 is YFSETQ in the germline V gene. This CDR3 has 16 amino acids. The CDR3, as DNA: TGCGCCAGCAGCTGGACGGAGGGCTATGGGGCCAACGTCCTGACTTTC. This sequence encodes CASSWTEGYGANVLTF.

J is TRBJ1-2 and V is TRBV19; D not certain. V lost 1 base, J lost 8 bases, and 14 bases lay in between. The germline CDR1 and CDR2 sequences are LNHDA and SQIVND (reference sequence). The CDR3 totals 14 residues. CDR3 region: CASSIVGLNKGYTF. As DNA, the CDR3 is TGTGCCAGTAGTATAGTAGGACTAAATAAGGGCTACACCTTC.

V gene TRBV4-2 combines with J gene TRBJ1-1, with no clear D. Trimming took 2 bases from V and 6 from J, leaving 10 bases between them. Germline CDR1 reads LGHNA; CDR2 reads YNFKEQ. The CDR3 runs to 13 residues. The CDR3 loop is CASSQKALPEAFF. In DNA, the CDR3 is TGTGCCAGCAGCCAAAAAGCACTCCCTGAAGCTTTCTTT.

V and J are TRBV6-6 and TRBJ2-7; 7 bases align to TRBD1. V gave up 5 bases and J gave up 2 bases; unmatched junction bases: 6. Germline CDR1 is MNHNY and CDR2 is SVGAGI (reference sequence). The CDR3 has 14 residues. The CDR3 protein is CASSVGQNPYEQYF. CDR3 DNA sequence: TGTGCCAGCAGTGTGGGACAGAATCCCTACGAGCAGTACTTC.

A note on this clone: At one end, the junction sequence differs from germline, possibly due to a read error. The chain combines TRBV7-9 with TRBJ2-5; 7 bases fit TRBD2. In germline, CDR1 is SEHNR, CDR2 FQNEAQ (reference sequence). The CDR3 totals 18 residues. CDR3: CSSSQGVAGPEIQETQYF. CDR3 nucleotide sequence: TGTTCCAGCAGCCAAGGGGTAGCGGGCCCCGAGATACAAGAGACCCAGTACTTC.